The table lists the clone carrying this T cell receptor (beta chain) with a few counts. Antigen specificity is unknown. This sample is drawn from a study of T-cell memory formation after mild COVID-19. Study-level findings and limits: Several responding clones turned up in pre-infection memory, indicating that cross-reactive memory may have taken part.

This CDR3 is 13 amino acids long. Germline lookup yields CDR1 SQVTM and CDR2 ANQGSEA. Trimming stripped 2 bases from V and 6 bases from J, with 14 bases between. 5'RACE primed at constant segments yielded TCR alpha and TCR beta cDNA libraries bearing sample barcodes and UMIs. TCRdb processed the 5' RACE reads anew with MiXCR; each CDR3 protein has one entry. Of 50,000 or so distinct CDR3 sequences in the sample, less than 35% were seen once. Specimen: PBMCs or a T cell subset sorted from them (not recorded which). This TCR was sampled from a man aged 18 to 29 who had mild COVID-19 (a few samples of this study predate the infection). Cell type and time point are not known. V usage is TRBV29-1 and J usage is TRBJ2-7; D is possibly TRBD1 (5 bases). CDR3 sequence reads: CSVESSQEFEQYF. CDR3 sequence (DNA): TGCAGCGTTGAATCCTCACAGGAGTTCGAGCAGTACTTC.